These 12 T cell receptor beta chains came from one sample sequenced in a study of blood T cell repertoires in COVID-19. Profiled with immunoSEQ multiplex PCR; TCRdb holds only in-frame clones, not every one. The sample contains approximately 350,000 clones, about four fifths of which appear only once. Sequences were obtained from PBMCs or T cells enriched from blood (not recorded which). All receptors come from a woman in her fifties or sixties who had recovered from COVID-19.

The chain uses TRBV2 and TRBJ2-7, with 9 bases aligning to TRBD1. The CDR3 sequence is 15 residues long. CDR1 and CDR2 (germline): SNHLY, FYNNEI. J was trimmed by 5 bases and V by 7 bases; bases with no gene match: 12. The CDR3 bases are TGTGCCAGCACCGTAATGAAGACAGGGGGTGACGAGCAGTACTTC. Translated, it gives CASTVMKTGGDEQYF. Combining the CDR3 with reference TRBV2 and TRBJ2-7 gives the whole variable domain EPEVTQTPSHQVTQMGQEVILRCVPISNHLYFYWYRQILGQKVEFLVSFYNNEISEKSEIFDDQFSVERPDGSNFTLKIRSTKLEDSAMYFCASTVMKTGGDEQYFGPGTRLTVT.

The CDR3 DNA is TGTGCCAGCAGCCCCGATGGAGAGGAGACCCAGTACTTC. Protein sequence: CASSPDGEETQYF. The chain combines TRBV5-4 with TRBJ2-5; D unresolved. The CDR3 spans 13 residues. CDR1 SGHNT and CDR2 YYREEE come from the germline V gene (reference sequence). Trimming stripped 4 bases from V and 5 bases from J, with 12 bases between.

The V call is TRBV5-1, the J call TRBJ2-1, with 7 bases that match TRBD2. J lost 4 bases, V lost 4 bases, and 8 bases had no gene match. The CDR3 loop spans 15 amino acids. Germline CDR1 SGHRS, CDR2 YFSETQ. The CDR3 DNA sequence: TGCGCCAGCAGCCCGGAAACTAGCGAGTACAATGAGCAGTTCTTC. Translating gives CASSPETSEYNEQFF.

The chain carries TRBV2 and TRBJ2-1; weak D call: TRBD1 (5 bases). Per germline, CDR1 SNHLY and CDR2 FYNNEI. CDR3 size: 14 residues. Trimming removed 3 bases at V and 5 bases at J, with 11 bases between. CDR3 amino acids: CASSDRVANNEQFF. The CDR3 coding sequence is TGTGCCAGCAGTGACAGGGTGGCAAACAATGAGCAGTTCTTC.

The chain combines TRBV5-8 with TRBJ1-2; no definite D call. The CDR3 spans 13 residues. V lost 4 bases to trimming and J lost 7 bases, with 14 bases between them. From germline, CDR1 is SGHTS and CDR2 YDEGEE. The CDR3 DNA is TGTGCCAGCAGCCGAACCCTGGCGGGTGGCTACACCTTC. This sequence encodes CASSRTLAGGYTF.

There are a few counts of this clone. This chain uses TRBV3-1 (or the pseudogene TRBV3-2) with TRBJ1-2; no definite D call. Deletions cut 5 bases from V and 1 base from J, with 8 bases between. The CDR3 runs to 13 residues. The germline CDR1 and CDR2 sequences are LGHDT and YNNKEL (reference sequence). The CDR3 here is CASSNRGNYGYTF. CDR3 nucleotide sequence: TGTGCCAGCAGCAACCGGGGTAACTATGGCTACACCTTC.

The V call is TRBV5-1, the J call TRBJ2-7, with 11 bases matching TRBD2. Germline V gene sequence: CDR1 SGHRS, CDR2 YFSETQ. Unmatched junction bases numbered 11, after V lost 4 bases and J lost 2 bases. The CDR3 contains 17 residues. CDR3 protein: CASSQRLAGSLTYEQYF. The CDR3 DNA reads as TGCGCCAGCAGCCAAAGACTAGCGGGGAGCCTCACCTACGAGCAGTACTTC.

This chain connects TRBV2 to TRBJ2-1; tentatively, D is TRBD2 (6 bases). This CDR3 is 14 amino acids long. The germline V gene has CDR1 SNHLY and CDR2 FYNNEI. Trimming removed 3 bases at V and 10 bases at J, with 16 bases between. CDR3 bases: TGTGCCAGCAGTGATCGGGGGTTGGGGTTGGAGCAGTTCTTC. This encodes CASSDRGLGLEQFF.

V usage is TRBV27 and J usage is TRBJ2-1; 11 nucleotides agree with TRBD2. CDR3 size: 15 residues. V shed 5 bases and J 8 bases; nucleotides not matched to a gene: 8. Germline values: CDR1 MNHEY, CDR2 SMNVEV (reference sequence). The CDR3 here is CASSLGSGGADEQFF. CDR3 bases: TGTGCCAGCAGTCTCGGTAGCGGGGGGGCGGATGAGCAGTTCTTC.

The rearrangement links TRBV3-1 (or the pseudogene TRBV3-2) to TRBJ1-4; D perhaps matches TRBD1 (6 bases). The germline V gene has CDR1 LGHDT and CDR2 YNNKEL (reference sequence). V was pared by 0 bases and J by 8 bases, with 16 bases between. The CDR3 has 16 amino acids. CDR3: CASSQDSGTRGEKLFF. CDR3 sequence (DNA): TGTGCCAGCAGCCAAGATAGTGGGACACGAGGAGAAAAACTGTTTTTT.

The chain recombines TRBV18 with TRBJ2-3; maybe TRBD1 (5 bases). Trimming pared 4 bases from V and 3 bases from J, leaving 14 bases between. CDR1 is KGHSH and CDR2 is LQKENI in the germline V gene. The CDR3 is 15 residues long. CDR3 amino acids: CASSQEAGKTDTQYF. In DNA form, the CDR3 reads TGTGCCAGCTCACAAGAAGCAGGGAAAACAGATACGCAGTATTTT.

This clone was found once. CDR3 sequence (DNA): TGTGCCAGCAGCTTAGGGGGAGAATCTAACTATGGCTACACCTTC. It encodes CASSLGGESNYGYTF. The V and J genes are TRBV7-6 and TRBJ1-2; D is ambiguous. Germline V CDR1 and CDR2: SGHVS, FNYEAQ. This CDR3 contains 15 residues. V was trimmed by 1 base and J by 0 bases, leaving 9 bases between them. Using reference TRBV7-6 and TRBJ1-2 for the parts outside the CDR3, the full variable domain is GAGVSQSPRYKVTKRGQDVALRCDPISGHVSLYWYRQALGQGPEFLTYFNYEAQQDKSGLPNDRFSAERPEGSISTLTIQRTEQRDSAMYRCASSLGGESNYGYTFGSGTRLTVV.